This passage covers 21 T cell receptor beta chains from one sample sequenced in a study of radiotherapy plus CTLA-4 blockade in lung cancer. Repertoires were generated with immunoSEQ multiplex PCR, while TCRdb's copy carries only in-frame clones and drops some. This sample has tens of thousands of clones, with roughly 78% found just once. The material was peripheral blood, obtained from a patient treated with radiotherapy plus ipilimumab. The receptors come from a human donor with non-small cell lung cancer who had a complete response to radiotherapy plus ipilimumab.

This sequence joins TRBV7-9 and TRBJ2-1, with 9 bases fitting TRBD2. Unmatched junction bases numbered 6, after V lost 4 bases and J lost 5 bases. The CDR3 runs to 15 residues. The V gene's germline CDR1 is SEHNR and CDR2 FQNEAQ (reference sequence). The CDR3 DNA reads as TGTGCCAGCAGCTCTTATAGCGGGGGCAACAATGAGCAGTTCTTC. Its translation: CASSSYSGGNNEQFF. Full variable domain (rest looked up from reference TRBV7-9 and TRBJ2-1): DTGVSQNPRHKITKRGQNVTFRCDPISEHNRLYWYRQTLGQGPEFLTYFQNEAQLEKSRLLSDRFSAERPKGSFSTLEIQRTEQGDSAMYLCASSSYSGGNNEQFFGPGTRLTVL.

In its sample, this clone was seen once. The genes are TRBV5-5 and TRBJ2-3; 7 nucleotides align to TRBD1. After removal of 4 bases from V and 3 bases from J, the junction contained 11 bases not matched to a gene. The V gene's germline CDR1 is SGHKS and CDR2 YYEKEE (reference sequence). The CDR3 extends over 16 amino acids. The DNA for the CDR3 is TGTGCCAGCAGCCCTGGGACAGCGACAAGAACAGATACGCAGTATTTT. This gives the protein CASSPGTATRTDTQYF.

This chain joins TRBV27 and TRBJ2-3; TRBD2 might be the D (6 bases). This CDR3 is built from 15 residues. Germline CDR1 MNHEY, CDR2 SMNVEV (reference sequence). V shed 3 bases and J shed 2 bases, with 12 bases lying between them. CDR3 nucleotide sequence: TGTGCCAGCAGTTTGGACTACACCCACACAGATACGCAGTATTTT. Translating it yields CASSLDYTHTDTQYF.

This clone was detected only once. The chain uses TRBV21-1 and TRBJ2-7; the table's D call, TRBD1, was not checked against the DNA. TRBV21-1 is a pseudogene segment. CDR3 length: 16 residues. The CDR3: CASSDYRDRAPYEQYV. The CDR3 bases are TGTGCCAGCAGCGACTACCGGGACAGGGCACCCTACGAGCAGTACGTC.

V is TRBV7-2 and J is TRBJ1-5; D might be TRBD1 (5 bases). Per germline, CDR1 SGHTA and CDR2 FQGNSA. CDR3 length equals 13 residues. Trimming stripped 3 bases from V and 3 bases from J, with 6 bases between. The CDR3 reads CASSFRDNQPQHF. DNA of the CDR3: TGTGCCAGCAGCTTCAGGGACAATCAGCCCCAGCATTTT.

The V and J genes are TRBV5-1 and TRBJ1-2; D is perhaps TRBD1 (5 bases). Trimming took 4 bases from V and 6 from J, leaving 22 bases between them. Looked up from germline, CDR1 is SGHRS and CDR2 is YFSETQ. This CDR3 is 16 amino acids long. The CDR3 region is CASSPGHGLYADGYTF. DNA for the CDR3: TGCGCCAGCAGCCCTGGACACGGTCTATACGCCGATGGCTACACCTTC.

This rearrangement joins TRBV18 to TRBJ2-5, with D tentatively TRBD1 (6 bases). V dropped 5 bases and J dropped 1 base, with 17 bases sitting between them. The CDR3 runs 16 residues. Germline-derived CDR1 and CDR2 are KGHSH and LQKENI. The CDR3 region is CASSSQYVQGQETQYF. The CDR3 DNA follows: TGTGCCAGCTCATCACAGTATGTACAGGGCCAAGAGACCCAGTACTTC.

This sequence joins TRBV29-1 and TRBJ2-1; 8 nucleotides match TRBD1. Trimming took 5 bases from V and 1 from J; bases not matched to a gene: 4. The CDR3 contains 14 residues. From germline, CDR1 is SQVTM and CDR2 ANQGSEA. As DNA, the CDR3 is TGCAGCGTTCATGGACAGGGATCCTACAATGAGCAGTTCTTC. It specifies CSVHGQGSYNEQFF.

This clone was observed a few times. The chain uses TRBV2 and TRBJ2-2, with 14 bases lining up with TRBD2. From germline, CDR1 is SNHLY and CDR2 FYNNEI. V gave up 4 bases and J gave up 2 bases; unmatched junction bases: 6. The CDR3 is made up of 18 amino acids. In DNA, the CDR3 is TGTGCCAGCAGTGCGCGGACTAGCGGGGGGACAAACACCGGGGAGCTGTTTTTT. Translation: CASSARTSGGTNTGELFF.

V gene TRBV15 combines with J gene TRBJ1-1; 8 nucleotides align to TRBD1. J lost 7 bases, V lost 1 base, and 8 bases had no gene match. Germline loops: CDR1 LNHNV, CDR2 YYDKDF (reference sequence). This CDR3 contains 15 residues. The CDR3 spells CATSRGTGIRHEAFF. The CDR3 DNA reads as TGTGCCACCAGCAGAGGGACAGGGATCCGCCATGAAGCTTTCTTT.

The rearrangement links TRBV19 to TRBJ2-3; D ambiguous. Between the trimmed V and J ends, which lost 3 bases and 5 bases, there was a span of 15 bases. The germline CDR1 and CDR2 sequences are LNHDA and SQIVND (reference sequence). This CDR3 spans 15 amino acids. CDR3 bases: TGTGCCAGTAGTATCGGTCTAGGTGGGATAGATACGCAGTATTTT. This encodes CASSIGLGGIDTQYF.

The chain combines TRBV5-4 with TRBJ2-5; 7 positions agree with TRBD1. Germline trimming cut 3 bases from V and 3 bases from J; bases unmatched to any gene: 8. Germline CDR1 SGHNT, CDR2 YYREEE (reference sequence). This CDR3 spans 15 amino acids. Here the CDR3 reads CASSSKFDREETQYF. The CDR3 DNA reads as TGTGCCAGCAGCTCTAAATTCGACAGGGAAGAGACCCAGTACTTC.

The chain joins TRBV6-1 to TRBJ2-3; D unresolved. The CDR3 has 15 residues. The germline V gene encodes CDR1 MNHNS and CDR2 SASEGT. The ends were cut back, 0 bases at V and 2 bases at J, with 9 bases in the middle. This chain's CDR3 is CASSEALLTTDTQYF. In DNA, the CDR3 is TGTGCCAGCAGTGAAGCGCTTCTCACCACAGATACGCAGTATTTT.

This sequence joins TRBV5-1 and TRBJ1-3; D unclear. V gave up 1 base and J gave up 2 bases, with 4 bases separating them. The CDR3 covers 13 residues. The germline CDR1 and CDR2 sequences are SGHRS and YFSETQ. The DNA of the CDR3 is TGCGCCAGCAGCTTGAGTGCTGGAAACACCATATATTTT. It specifies CASSLSAGNTIYF.

Points on this clone: The junction differs from germline at one of its ends, possibly a read error. The rearrangement uses TRBV7-9 and TRBJ2-3; no firm D call. The length of the CDR3 is 12 residues. Germline CDR1 is SEHNR and CDR2 is FQNEAQ (reference sequence). The CDR3 DNA reads as TGTGCCAGCAGTTTAGGCACAGATACGCAGTATTTT. Translated, it gives CASSLGTDTQYF. Filled out from reference TRBV7-9 and TRBJ2-3, the complete variable domain reads DTGVSQNPRHKITKRGQNVTFRCDPISEHNRLYWYRQTLGQGPEFLTYFQNEAQLEKSRLLSDRFSAERPKGSFSTLEIQRTEQGDSAMYLCASSLGTDTQYFGPGTRLTVL.

The table lists this clone with a count of one. The chain employs TRBV12-5 and TRBJ1-1, with TRBD1 identical over 9 bases. V was pared by 5 bases and J by 1 base, with 8 bases of the junction left unmatched. This CDR3 spans 16 amino acids. The germline gives CDR1 LGHNT, CDR2 FRNRAP. The CDR3 spells CASGRSTGGWNTEAFF. Here the CDR3 DNA reads TGTGCTAGTGGTCGGTCGACAGGGGGGTGGAACACTGAAGCTTTCTTT. The full variable domain, rest sourced from reference TRBV12-5 and TRBJ1-1, is DARVTQTPRHKVTEMGQEVTMRCQPILGHNTVFWYRQTMMQGLELLAYFRNRAPLDDSGMPKDRFSAEMPDATLATLKIQPSEPRDSAVYFCASGRSTGGWNTEAFFGQGTRLTVV.

The gene calls are TRBV4-3 and TRBJ1-1, with D hard to call. The CDR3 has 15 amino acids. The germline V gene has CDR1 LGHNA and CDR2 YSLEER. Trimming stripped 3 bases from V and 3 bases from J, with 14 bases between. This CDR3 is CASSQNLGADTEAFF. The CDR3 DNA reads as TGCGCCAGCAGCCAGAACTTGGGCGCTGACACTGAAGCTTTCTTT.

In this sample, this clone turned up a few times. The chain links TRBV29-1 to TRBJ1-5; D gene ambiguous. Germline V gives CDR1 SQVTM, CDR2 ANQGSEA. CDR3 size: 13 residues. V shed 4 bases and J shed 3 bases, with 10 bases lying between them. CDR3 sequence reads: CSVGDGLNQPQHF. The CDR3 region has the DNA TGCAGCGTTGGCGACGGTCTCAATCAGCCCCAGCATTTT.

The chain has TRBV27 and TRBJ2-2, with TRBD1 identical over 7 bases. The ends lost 5 bases at V and 3 bases at J; junction bases unmatched: 9. The CDR3 spans 16 residues. CDR1 and CDR2 from the germline V gene are MNHEY and SMNVEV (reference sequence). The CDR3 coding sequence is TGTGCCAGCAGTCGAAGACAGGGACGTTACACCGGGGAGCTGTTTTTT. This sequence encodes CASSRRQGRYTGELFF.

The chain is built from TRBV7-2 and TRBJ2-3; 10 bases match TRBD2. Germline assignment: CDR1 SGHTA and CDR2 FQGNSA. The CDR3 covers 17 residues. The V segment lost 5 bases and the J segment 5 bases; nucleotides outside the gene matches: 13. The CDR3 here is CASSPRPSGSVRDTQYF. The CDR3 DNA is TGTGCCAGCAGCCCTCGGCCTAGCGGGAGTGTGAGAGATACGCAGTATTTT.

This clone was seen only a few times. The chain has TRBV11-2 and TRBJ2-1, with 11 bases identical to TRBD1. The ends lost 4 bases at V and 7 bases at J; junction bases unmatched: 15. Germline values: CDR1 SGHAT, CDR2 FQNNGV. The CDR3 length is 18 residues. The CDR3 sequence: CASSSVLVRDRGLNEQFF. For the CDR3, the DNA is TGTGCCAGCAGCTCAGTCCTCGTCCGGGACAGGGGGTTGAATGAGCAGTTCTTC.